This T cell receptor (beta chain) was sequenced for a study of T cell responses to AZD1222 COVID-19 vaccine. About this clone: The antigen is not known.

The table came from immunoSEQ multiplex PCR; TCRdb's copy has only in-frame clones and leaves some out. The sample records around 140,000 clones, 80% to 95% being singletons. Study-level findings and limits: Clonal diversity was possibly underestimated, and white British individuals and females predominated among donors.

Source: peripheral blood, taken 28 days after the second AZD1222 dose. This sequence originates from an adult who received the AZD1222 COVID-19 vaccine.

Here the CDR3 DNA reads TGTGCCAGCAGCGCCCCCGGGAGCGGGAGCTGGAATGAGCAGTTCTTC. This encodes CASSAPGSGSWNEQFF. This chain links TRBV7-9 with TRBJ2-1; 8 nucleotides agree with TRBD2. Per the germline V gene, CDR1 is SEHNR and CDR2 is FQNEAQ (reference sequence). There are 16 residues in the CDR3. V shed 5 bases, J shed 7 bases, and the junction held 13 bases outside the gene matches.